This TCR beta chain stems from a study of OX40 agonist ivuxolimab in advanced cancers. Study-wide background: The dose-escalation cohort had hepatocellular carcinoma, melanoma, renal cell or head and neck cancer.

TCRdb's copy holds only in-frame clones and misses some; the assay was immunoSEQ multiplex PCR. This table has 35,000 to 55,000 clones, roughly 87% appearing once. The CDR3 is 15 residues long. Looked up from germline, CDR1 is LNHDA and CDR2 is SQIVND (reference sequence). With 3 bases removed from V and 2 bases from J, the gap between germline ends came to 12 bases. Study-level findings and limits: Researchers report that CD8+ T cells had, on average, more expanded clones than CD4+. Among patients with partial responses at 0.1-3.0 mg/kg, clonal expansion was among the lowest.

This clone occurred once. As yet, its antigen is unknown. The origin of this receptor is an adult with an advanced solid tumor such as melanoma, head and neck, liver or kidney cancer. The V call is TRBV19, the J call TRBJ2-3; D not certain. This sample comprised CD4+ or CD8+ T cells sorted from blood, obtained in a trial of the OX40 agonist ivuxolimab. The CDR3: CASSISTRPTDTQYF. DNA of the CDR3: TGTGCCAGTAGTATCAGCACGAGGCCCACAGATACGCAGTATTTT.